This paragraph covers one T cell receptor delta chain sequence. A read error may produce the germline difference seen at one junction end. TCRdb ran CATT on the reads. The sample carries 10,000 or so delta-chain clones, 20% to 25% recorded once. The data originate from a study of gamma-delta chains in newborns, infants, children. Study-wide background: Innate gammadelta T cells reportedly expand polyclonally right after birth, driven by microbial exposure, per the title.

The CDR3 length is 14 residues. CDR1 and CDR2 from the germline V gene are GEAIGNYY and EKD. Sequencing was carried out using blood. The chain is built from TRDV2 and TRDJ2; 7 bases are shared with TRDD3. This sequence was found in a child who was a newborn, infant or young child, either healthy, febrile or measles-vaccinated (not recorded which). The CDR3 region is CACDKLGSTTQLFF. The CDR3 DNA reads TGTGCCTGTGACAAACTGGGGTCGACAACACAACTCTTCTTT.